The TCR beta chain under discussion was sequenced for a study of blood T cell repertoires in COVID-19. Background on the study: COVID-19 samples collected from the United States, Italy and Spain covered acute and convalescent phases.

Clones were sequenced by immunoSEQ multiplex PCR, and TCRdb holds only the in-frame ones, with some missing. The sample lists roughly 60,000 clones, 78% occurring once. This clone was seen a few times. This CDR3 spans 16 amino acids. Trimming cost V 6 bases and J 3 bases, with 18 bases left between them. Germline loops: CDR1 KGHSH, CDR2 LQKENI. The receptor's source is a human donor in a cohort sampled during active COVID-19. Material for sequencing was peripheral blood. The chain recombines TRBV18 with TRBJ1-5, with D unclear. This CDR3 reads CASSRLESLHNQPQHF. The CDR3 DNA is TGTGCCAGCTCGCGCCTGGAGTCCCTCCACAATCAGCCCCAGCATTTT.